This TCR beta chain emerged from a study of T cell responses to AZD1222 COVID-19 vaccine. The table came from immunoSEQ multiplex PCR; TCRdb's copy has only in-frame clones and leaves some out. The sample has around 78,000 clones, 88% seen once. The V end lost 3 bases, the J end lost 8 bases, and 10 bases lay between the germline ends. CDR1 is SEHNR and CDR2 is FQNEAQ in the germline V gene (reference sequence). CDR3 size: 12 residues. This sequence originates from an adult in good health. V is TRBV7-9 and J is TRBJ1-2; D is unclear. Specimen: peripheral blood, collected on day 0 of MenACWY control vaccination. The CDR3 sequence: CASSLGSSGYTF. CDR3 nucleotides: TGTGCCAGCAGCTTGGGCTCCAGCGGCTACACCTTC.